This T cell receptor beta chain derives from a study of T cell changes during pregnancy in multiple sclerosis. The protocol was immunoSEQ multiplex PCR, while the TCRdb copy is restricted to in-frame clones and leaves out a portion. Of approximately 100,000 clones listed, approximately 94% were seen once; the top ten hold roughly 1%. The V gene's germline CDR1 is PRHDT and CDR2 FYEKMQ (reference sequence). The junction had 8 bases not matched to a gene; V was cut back by 3 bases and J by 0 bases. The CDR3 has 16 residues. The chain employs TRBV13 and TRBJ2-7, with 7 bases that match TRBD2. Sequenced here: peripheral blood, sampled before pregnancy. This sequence originates from a female donor with multiple sclerosis, enrolled in a pregnancy study. The CDR3 nucleotides are TGTGCCAGCAGCTTTCGAGGCGGGAGAAGCTCCTACGAGCAGTACTTC. Residues: CASSFRGGRSSYEQYF.